This T cell receptor (beta chain) is from a study of OX40 agonist ivuxolimab in advanced cancers. Libraries were prepared by immunoSEQ multiplex PCR; TCRdb keeps only in-frame clonotypes and omits some of them. The sample has 40,000 to 45,000 clones; around 84% are singletons. This clone was detected once. Germline CDR1 and CDR2: SQVTM and ANQGSEA. V dropped 6 bases and J dropped 0 bases, with 18 bases sitting between them. The CDR3 runs 15 residues. The TCR comes from an adult with an advanced solid tumor such as melanoma, head and neck, liver or kidney cancer. The rearrangement joins TRBV29-1 to TRBJ2-7; D might be TRBD2 (5 bases). Sequenced material: CD4+ or CD8+ T cells sorted from blood, taken in a trial of the OX40 agonist ivuxolimab. CDR3 DNA: TGCAGCGTGGTGTCAGACGGGGTAAGCTCCTACGAGCAGTACTTC. Translated, it gives CSVVSDGVSSYEQYF.